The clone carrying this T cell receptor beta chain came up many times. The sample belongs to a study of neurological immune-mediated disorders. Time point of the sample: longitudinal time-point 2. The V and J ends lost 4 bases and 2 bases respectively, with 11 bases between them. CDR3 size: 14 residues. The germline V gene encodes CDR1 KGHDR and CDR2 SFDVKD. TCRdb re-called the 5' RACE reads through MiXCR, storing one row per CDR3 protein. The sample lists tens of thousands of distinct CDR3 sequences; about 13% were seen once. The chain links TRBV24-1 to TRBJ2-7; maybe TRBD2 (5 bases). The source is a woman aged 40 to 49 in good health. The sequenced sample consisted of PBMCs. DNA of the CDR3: TGTGCCACCAGTGAGACGGGGAACCCCTACGAGCAGTACTTC. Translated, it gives CATSETGNPYEQYF.